This is a list of T cell receptor beta chains from one sample in a study of neurological immune-mediated disorders. In TCRdb, the 5' RACE reads were re-called with MiXCR into one record per CDR3 protein. Of about 59,000 distinct CDR3 sequences listed, around 24% are singletons. Sequencing input: PBMCs. The source is a man aged 55 to 70 with HTLV-1-associated myelopathy (HAM/TSP). Each CDR3 is given with its conserved first and last residue. Fields, in order: CDR3 protein, CDR3 DNA, V gene, clone size, D gene, J gene. The D gene is left open where the match is weak. Only some rows state a clone size, as once, few, many or a class for expanded clones.

CDR3aa: CASSLVPAGDFYEQYF
CDR3nt: TGTGCCAGCAGCTTAGTGCCAGCGGGAGATTTCTACGAGCAGTACTTC
v_gene: TRBV7-2
abundance: NA
d_gene: TRBD2
j_gene: TRBJ2-7

CDR3aa: CASSLTNRTGATEAFF
CDR3nt: TGTGCCAGCAGCCTCACCAACCGGACAGGGGCCACTGAAGCTTTCTTT
v_gene: TRBV9
abundance: many
d_gene: TRBD1
j_gene: TRBJ1-1

CDR3aa: CASSRRWGEQYF
CDR3nt: TGTGCCAGCAGTCGCCGGTGGGGCGAGCAGTACTTC
v_gene: TRBV6-5
abundance: NA
d_gene: NA
j_gene: TRBJ2-7

CDR3aa: CSARDILAGVYNEQFF
CDR3nt: TGCAGTGCTAGAGATATCCTAGCGGGAGTCTACAATGAGCAGTTCTTC
v_gene: TRBV20-1
abundance: NA
d_gene: TRBD2
j_gene: TRBJ2-1

CDR3aa: CASSQDSRDSSYNEQFF
CDR3nt: TGCGCCAGCAGCCAAGATTCCCGGGACAGCTCCTACAATGAGCAGTTCTTC
v_gene: TRBV4-1
abundance: many
d_gene: TRBD1
j_gene: TRBJ2-1

CDR3aa: CSARFAGTLPLNGQFF
CDR3nt: TGCAGTGCTAGGTTTGCTGGGACTCTGCCACTCAATGGGCAGTTCTTC
v_gene: TRBV20-1
abundance: NA
d_gene: NA
j_gene: TRBJ2-1

CDR3aa: CASSLPSGSRNEQFF
CDR3nt: TGTGCCAGCAGCTTGCCTAGCGGGAGTAGGAATGAGCAGTTCTTC
v_gene: TRBV7-2
abundance: many
d_gene: TRBD2
j_gene: TRBJ2-1

CDR3aa: CSARAQSSGAWTDTQYF
CDR3nt: TGCAGTGCTAGAGCCCAATCTAGCGGCGCCTGGACAGATACGCAGTATTTT
v_gene: TRBV20-1
abundance: many
d_gene: TRBD2
j_gene: TRBJ2-3

CDR3aa: CASRTTSGSKDEQYF
CDR3nt: TGTGCCAGCAGAACCACTAGCGGGAGTAAAGACGAGCAGTACTTC
v_gene: TRBV27
abundance: NA
d_gene: TRBD2
j_gene: TRBJ2-7

CDR3aa: CAPETGFGNTIYF
CDR3nt: TGCGCCCCTGAGACAGGGTTCGGAAACACCATATATTTT
v_gene: TRBV10-1
abundance: many
d_gene: TRBD1
j_gene: TRBJ1-3

CDR3aa: CAITPVGGYYEQYF
CDR3nt: TGTGCCATCACCCCGGTTGGGGGTTACTACGAGCAGTACTTC
v_gene: TRBV10-3
abundance: many
d_gene: NA
j_gene: TRBJ2-7